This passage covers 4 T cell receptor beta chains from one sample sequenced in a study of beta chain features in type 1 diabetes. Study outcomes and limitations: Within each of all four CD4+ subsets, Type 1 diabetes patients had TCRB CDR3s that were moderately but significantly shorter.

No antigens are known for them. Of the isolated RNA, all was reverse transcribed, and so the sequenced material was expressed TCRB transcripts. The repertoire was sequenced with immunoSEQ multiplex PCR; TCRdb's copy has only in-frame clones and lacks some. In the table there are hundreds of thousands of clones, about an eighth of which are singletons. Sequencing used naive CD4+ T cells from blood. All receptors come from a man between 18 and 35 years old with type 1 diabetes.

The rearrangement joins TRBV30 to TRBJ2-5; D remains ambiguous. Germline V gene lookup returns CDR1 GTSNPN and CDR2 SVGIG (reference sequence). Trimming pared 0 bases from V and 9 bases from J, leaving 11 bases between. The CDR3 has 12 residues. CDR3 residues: CAWSVSGEAQYF. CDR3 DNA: TGTGCCTGGAGTGTATCCGGTGAGGCCCAGTACTTC.

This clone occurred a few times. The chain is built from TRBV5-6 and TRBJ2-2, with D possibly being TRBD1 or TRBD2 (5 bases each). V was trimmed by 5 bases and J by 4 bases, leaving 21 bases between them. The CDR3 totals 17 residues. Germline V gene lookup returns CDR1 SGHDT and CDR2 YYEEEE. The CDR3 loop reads CASSFTGGIPVTGELFF. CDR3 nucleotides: TGTGCCAGCAGTTTCACAGGAGGAATCCCGGTCACCGGGGAGCTGTTTTTT.

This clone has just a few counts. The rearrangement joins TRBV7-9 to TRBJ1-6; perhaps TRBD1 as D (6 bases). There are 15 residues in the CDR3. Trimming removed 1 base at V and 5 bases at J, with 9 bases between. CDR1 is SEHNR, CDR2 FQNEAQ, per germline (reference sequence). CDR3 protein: CASSLVGGHNSPLHF. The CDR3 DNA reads TGTGCCAGCAGCTTAGTCGGGGGCCATAATTCACCCCTCCACTTT.

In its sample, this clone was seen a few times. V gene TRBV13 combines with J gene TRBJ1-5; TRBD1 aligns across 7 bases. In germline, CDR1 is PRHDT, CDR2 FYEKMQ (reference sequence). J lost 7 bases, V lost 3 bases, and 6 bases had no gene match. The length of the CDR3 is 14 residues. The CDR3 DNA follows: TGTGCCAGCAGCTTCTCAGGGGGTGGACAGCCCCAGCATTTT. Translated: CASSFSGGGQPQHF.